The rows below give T cell receptor beta chains drawn from one sample of a study of blood T cell repertoires in COVID-19. TCRdb's table, derived via immunoSEQ multiplex PCR, lists solely in-frame clones and lacks some. This sample has around 71,000 clones; 85% to 90% occur once, and the top ten carry over 4.5%. Sequenced sample: peripheral blood. The receptors derive from a man older than 75 with acute or convalescent COVID-19. The CDR3 runs from the conserved cysteine through the conserved F or W. A D gene is named only where the DNA matches it firmly. Expanded clones are given a class, and other clones once, few, many or no size at all.

CDR3 protein,CDR3 DNA,D gene,V gene,J gene,clone size
CASSVLGGETQYF,TGTGCCAGCAGCGTGTTGGGCGGGGAGACCCAGTACTTC,NA,TRBV9,TRBJ2-5,NA
CASSQSVGLLDYPYEQYF,TGTGCCAGCAGCCAGTCCGTGGGACTCTTAGACTACCCCTACGAGCAGTACTTC,NA,TRBV4-2,TRBJ2-7,NA
CASSPHLAGGWGEQFF,TGTGCCAGCAGTCCACACCTAGCGGGAGGGTGGGGGGAGCAGTTCTTC,TRBD2,TRBV2,TRBJ2-1,NA
CASSEGSSNQPQHF,TGTGCCAGCAGTGAGGGGAGTAGCAATCAGCCCCAGCATTTT,NA,TRBV2,TRBJ1-5,NA
CASSVTSGMGSTDTQYF,TGTGCCAGCAGCGTGACTAGCGGGATGGGGAGCACAGATACGCAGTATTTT,TRBD2,TRBV9,TRBJ2-3,NA
CASSYSDRGDEQYF,TGTGCCAGCAGTTACTCGGACAGGGGGGACGAGCAGTACTTC,TRBD1,TRBV6-5,TRBJ2-7,NA
CASGDQETQYF,TGTGCCAGCGGAGACCAAGAGACCCAGTACTTC,NA,TRBV6-5,TRBJ2-5,NA
CASSKASETYEQYF,TGTGCCAGTAGTAAGGCCAGCGAGACCTACGAGCAGTACTTC,NA,TRBV19,TRBJ2-7,NA
CASSLRTLDLYGYTF,TGTGCCAGCAGTTTAAGGACTCTTGACCTCTATGGCTACACCTTC,NA,TRBV28,TRBJ1-2,NA
CASSRLGPNTIYF,TGTGCCAGCAGCCGTTTGGGGCCAAACACCATATATTTT,NA,TRBV3-1/TRBV3-2,TRBJ1-3,NA
CASSPGQGNTNSPLHF,TGTGCCAGCTCGCCGGGACAGGGGAACACAAATTCACCCCTCCACTTT,TRBD1,TRBV18,TRBJ1-6,NA
CASSLVLAGGDSSTDTQYF,TGTGCCAGCAGCTTAGTGCTAGCGGGGGGGGATTCTAGCACAGATACGCAGTATTTT,TRBD2,TRBV7-2,TRBJ2-3,NA
CASMNRYNYGYTF,TGTGCCAGTATGAACAGATATAACTATGGCTACACCTTC,NA,TRBV19,TRBJ1-2,NA
CASSLRGINNSPLHF,TGTGCCAGCAGCTTGAGGGGTATCAATAATTCACCCCTCCACTTT,NA,TRBV5-4,TRBJ1-6,NA
CASSQEGGGETAWDANQPQHF,TGTGCCAGCAGCCAAGAAGGAGGGGGGGAGACAGCCTGGGATGCCAATCAGCCCCAGCATTTT,NA,TRBV3-1/TRBV3-2,TRBJ1-5,NA
CASSLVALTDTQYF,TGTGCCAGCAGCTTAGTAGCTCTAACAGATACGCAGTATTTT,NA,TRBV7-2,TRBJ2-3,NA
CASSQDRENTEAFF,TGTGCCAGCAGCCAGGACAGGGAGAACACTGAAGCTTTCTTT,TRBD1,TRBV6-2/TRBV6-3,TRBJ1-1,once
CASSLTHKETQYF,TGCGCCAGCAGCTTAACACACAAAGAGACCCAGTACTTC,NA,TRBV5-1,TRBJ2-5,NA
CASSIDLGNTEAFF,TGTGCCAGTAGTATAGATCTCGGGAACACTGAAGCTTTCTTT,NA,TRBV19,TRBJ1-1,NA
CASGPDRSNQPQHF,TGTGCTAGTGGTCCGGACAGGAGCAATCAGCCCCAGCATTTT,TRBD1,TRBV12-5,TRBJ1-5,few
CASSITGFTDTQYF,TGTGCCAGTAGTATTACGGGGTTCACAGATACGCAGTATTTT,NA,TRBV19,TRBJ2-3,NA
CAWSERVGGHGYTF,TGTGCCTGGAGTGAAAGGGTTGGCGGGCATGGCTACACCTTC,NA,TRBV30,TRBJ1-2,once
CASSRDLNSGNTIYF,TGTGCCAGCTCCCGTGATCTAAACTCTGGAAACACCATATATTTT,NA,TRBV18,TRBJ1-3,NA
CASSSGQDREKLFF,TGTGCCAGCAGCTCCGGACAGGACCGAGAAAAACTGTTTTTT,TRBD1,TRBV5-4,TRBJ1-4,NA
CASGLQGAANEKLFF,TGTGCCAGCGGGTTACAGGGGGCAGCTAATGAAAAACTGTTTTTT,TRBD1,TRBV7-9,TRBJ1-4,few
CASSETDRGLNSPLHF,TGTGCCAGCAGTGAGACGGACAGGGGACTAAATTCACCCCTCCACTTT,TRBD1,TRBV2,TRBJ1-6,NA